This T cell receptor beta chain came from a study of regulatory T cells in long-lasting Graves disease. Study-wide points: Sample size was small, which may have lowered accuracy.

Turning to this clonotype: Antigen specificity is unknown.

The germline gives CDR1 MNHEY, CDR2 SVGEGT. The CDR3 totals 14 residues. Trimming removed 4 bases at V and 3 bases at J, with 13 bases between. Both iRepertoire HTBI primers and Arm-PCR of CDR3 regions were used to build the TCR beta libraries. MiXCR was run by TCRdb on the multiplex PCR reads, yielding one entry per CDR3 protein. The sample has about 210,000 distinct CDR3 sequences, 15% to 20% seen once; the top ten hold roughly 12%. Stated time point: newly diagnosed GD, antithyroid drugs for less than 3 months. Preparation of the TCR library used RNA extracted from PBMCs. These data also featured in a second study, about T cells in Graves' hyperthyroidism and ophthalmopathy. As that study records: Patients were aged 18 to 65, had disease duration under 2 months, and had newly diagnosed hyperthyroidism. With the HTBI primer set, the TCR CDR3 went through a first round of RT-PCR. Also found in blood were most expanded thyroid clonotypes above 0.001.

This TCR was recovered from a woman aged 25 to 39 with Graves disease. The chain couples TRBV6-2 or TRBV6-3 to TRBJ2-7, with a possible D match to TRBD1 (6 bases). Source: peripheral blood mononuclear cells (PBMCs), taken at new diagnosis, from a patient treated with antithyroid drugs. The CDR3 nucleotides are TGTGCCAGCAGTTTGTCGGGACACTTCTACGAGCAGTACTTC. Translated: CASSLSGHFYEQYF.